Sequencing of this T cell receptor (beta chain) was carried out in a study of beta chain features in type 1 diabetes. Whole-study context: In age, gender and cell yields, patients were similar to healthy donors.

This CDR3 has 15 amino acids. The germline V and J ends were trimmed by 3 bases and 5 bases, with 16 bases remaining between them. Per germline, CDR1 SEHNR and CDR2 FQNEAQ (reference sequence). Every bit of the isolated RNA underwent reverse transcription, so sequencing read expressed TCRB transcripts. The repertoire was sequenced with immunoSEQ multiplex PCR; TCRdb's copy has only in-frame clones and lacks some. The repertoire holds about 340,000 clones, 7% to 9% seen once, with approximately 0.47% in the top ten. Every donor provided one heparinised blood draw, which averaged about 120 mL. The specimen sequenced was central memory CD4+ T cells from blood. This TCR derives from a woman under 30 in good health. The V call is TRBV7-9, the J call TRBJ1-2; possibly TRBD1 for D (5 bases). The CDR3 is CASSFKSSGGYGYTF. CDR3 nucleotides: TGTGCCAGCAGCTTCAAGTCTTCTGGGGGTTATGGCTACACCTTC.